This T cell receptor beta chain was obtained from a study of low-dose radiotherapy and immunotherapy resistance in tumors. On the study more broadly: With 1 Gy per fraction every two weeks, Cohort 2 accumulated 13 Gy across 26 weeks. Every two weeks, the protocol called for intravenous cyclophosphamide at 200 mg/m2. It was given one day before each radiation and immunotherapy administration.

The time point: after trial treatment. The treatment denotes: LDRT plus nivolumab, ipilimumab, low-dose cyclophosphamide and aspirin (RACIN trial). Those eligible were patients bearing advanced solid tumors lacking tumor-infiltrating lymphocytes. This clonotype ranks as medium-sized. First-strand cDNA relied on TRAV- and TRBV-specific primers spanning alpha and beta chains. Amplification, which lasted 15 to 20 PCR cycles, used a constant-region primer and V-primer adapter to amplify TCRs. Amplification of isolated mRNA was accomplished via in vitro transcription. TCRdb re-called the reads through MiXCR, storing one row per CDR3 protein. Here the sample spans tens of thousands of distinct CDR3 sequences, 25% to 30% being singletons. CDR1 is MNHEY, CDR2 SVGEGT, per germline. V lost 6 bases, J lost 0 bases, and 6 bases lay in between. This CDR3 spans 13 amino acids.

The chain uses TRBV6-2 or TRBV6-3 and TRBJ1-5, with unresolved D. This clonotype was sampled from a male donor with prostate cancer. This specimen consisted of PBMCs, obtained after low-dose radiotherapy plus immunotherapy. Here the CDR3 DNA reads TGTGCCAGCAGCGGATTTAGCAATCAGCCCCAGCATTTT. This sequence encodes CASSGFSNQPQHF.